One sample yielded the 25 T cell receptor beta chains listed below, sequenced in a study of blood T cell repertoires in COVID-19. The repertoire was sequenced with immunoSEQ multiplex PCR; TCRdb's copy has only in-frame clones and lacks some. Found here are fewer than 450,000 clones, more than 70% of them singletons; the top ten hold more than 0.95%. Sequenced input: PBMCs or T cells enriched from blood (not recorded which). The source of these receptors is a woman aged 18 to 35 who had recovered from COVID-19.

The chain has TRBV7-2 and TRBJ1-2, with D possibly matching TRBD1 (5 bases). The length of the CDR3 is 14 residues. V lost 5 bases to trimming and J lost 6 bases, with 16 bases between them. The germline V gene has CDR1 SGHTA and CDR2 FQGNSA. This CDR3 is CASSPRGELDGYTF. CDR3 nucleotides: TGTGCCAGCAGCCCCCGGGGGGAATTGGATGGCTACACCTTC.

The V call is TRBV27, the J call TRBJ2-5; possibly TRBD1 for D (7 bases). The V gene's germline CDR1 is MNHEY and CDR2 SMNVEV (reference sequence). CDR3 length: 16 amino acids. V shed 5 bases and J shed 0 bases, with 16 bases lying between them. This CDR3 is CASSQGGPGDQETQYF. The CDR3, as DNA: TGTGCCAGCAGTCAGGGGGGACCGGGGGACCAAGAGACCCAGTACTTC.

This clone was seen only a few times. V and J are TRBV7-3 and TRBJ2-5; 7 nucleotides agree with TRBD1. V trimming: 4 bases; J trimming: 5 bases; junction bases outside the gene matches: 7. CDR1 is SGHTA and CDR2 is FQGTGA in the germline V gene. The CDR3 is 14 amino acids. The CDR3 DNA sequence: TGTGCCAGCAGCTCGACAGGGTCTTGGGAGACCCAGTACTTC. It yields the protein CASSSTGSWETQYF.

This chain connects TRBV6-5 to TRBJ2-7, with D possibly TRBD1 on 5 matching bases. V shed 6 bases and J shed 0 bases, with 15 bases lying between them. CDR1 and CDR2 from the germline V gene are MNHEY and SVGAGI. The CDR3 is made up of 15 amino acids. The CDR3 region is CASSQLADSSYEQYF. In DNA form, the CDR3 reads TGTGCCAGCAGCCAACTGGCCGACAGCTCCTACGAGCAGTACTTC.

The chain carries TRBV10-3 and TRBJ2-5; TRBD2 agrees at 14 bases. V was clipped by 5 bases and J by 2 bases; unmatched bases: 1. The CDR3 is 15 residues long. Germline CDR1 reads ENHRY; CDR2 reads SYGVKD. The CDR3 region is CAISRTSGGQETQYF. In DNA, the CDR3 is TGTGCCATCAGTAGGACTAGCGGGGGGCAAGAGACCCAGTACTTC.

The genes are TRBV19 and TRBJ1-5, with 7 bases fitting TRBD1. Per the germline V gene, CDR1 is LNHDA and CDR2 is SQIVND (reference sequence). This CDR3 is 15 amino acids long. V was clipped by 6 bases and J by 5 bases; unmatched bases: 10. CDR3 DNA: TGTGCCAGTAGGCTCGTCGGGACAGAGGATCAGCCCCAGCATTTT. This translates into CASRLVGTEDQPQHF.

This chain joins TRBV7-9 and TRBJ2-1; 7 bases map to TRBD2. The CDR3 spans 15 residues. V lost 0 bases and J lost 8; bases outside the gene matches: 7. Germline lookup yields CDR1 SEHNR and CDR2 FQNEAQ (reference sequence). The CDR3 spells CASSLAGGKSHEQFF. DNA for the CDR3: TGTGCCAGCAGCTTAGCGGGGGGGAAGTCTCATGAGCAGTTCTTC.

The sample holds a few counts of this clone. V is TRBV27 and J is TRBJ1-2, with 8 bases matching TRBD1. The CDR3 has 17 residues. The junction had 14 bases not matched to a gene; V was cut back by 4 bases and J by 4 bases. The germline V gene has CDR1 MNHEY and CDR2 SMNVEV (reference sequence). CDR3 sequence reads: CASSSFSHQGAGYGYTF. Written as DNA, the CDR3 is TGTGCCAGCAGTTCATTCTCCCACCAGGGGGCAGGCTATGGCTACACCTTC.

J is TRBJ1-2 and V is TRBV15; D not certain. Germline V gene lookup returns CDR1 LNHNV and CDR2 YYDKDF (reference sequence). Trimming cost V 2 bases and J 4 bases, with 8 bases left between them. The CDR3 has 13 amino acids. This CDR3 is CATSRTSGYGYTF. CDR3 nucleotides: TGTGCCACCAGCAGAACTAGTGGCTATGGCTACACCTTC. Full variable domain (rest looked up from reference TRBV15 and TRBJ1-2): DAMVIQNPRYQVTQFGKPVTLSCSQTLNHNVMYWYQQKSSQAPKLLFHYYDKDFNNEADTPDNFQSRRPNTSFCFLDIRSPGLGDTAMYLCATSRTSGYGYTFGSGTRLTVV.

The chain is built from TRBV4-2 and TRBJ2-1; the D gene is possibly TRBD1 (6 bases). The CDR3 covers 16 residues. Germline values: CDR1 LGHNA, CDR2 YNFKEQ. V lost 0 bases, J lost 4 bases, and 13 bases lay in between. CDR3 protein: CASSQDQTGSYNEQFF. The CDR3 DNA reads TGTGCCAGCAGCCAAGATCAGACAGGTTCGTACAATGAGCAGTTCTTC.

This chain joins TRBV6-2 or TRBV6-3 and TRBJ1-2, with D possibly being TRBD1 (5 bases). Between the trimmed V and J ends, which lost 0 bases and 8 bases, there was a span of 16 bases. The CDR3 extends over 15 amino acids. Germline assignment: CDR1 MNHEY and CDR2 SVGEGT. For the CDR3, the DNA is TGTGCCAGCAGTTACTCGATGAGTTCCGGGGGAGGCTACACCTTC. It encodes CASSYSMSSGGGYTF.

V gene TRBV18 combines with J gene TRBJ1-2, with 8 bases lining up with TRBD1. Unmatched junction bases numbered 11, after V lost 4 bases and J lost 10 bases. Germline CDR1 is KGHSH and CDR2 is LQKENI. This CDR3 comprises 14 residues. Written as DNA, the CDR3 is TGTGCCAGCTCACGAGGGACAGGCTTCACCGACTACACCTTC. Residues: CASSRGTGFTDYTF.

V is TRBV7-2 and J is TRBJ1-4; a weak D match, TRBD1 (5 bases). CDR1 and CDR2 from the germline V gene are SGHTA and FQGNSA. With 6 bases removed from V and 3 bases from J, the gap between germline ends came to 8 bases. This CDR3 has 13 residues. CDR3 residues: CASRGPANEKLFF. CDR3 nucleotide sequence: TGTGCCAGCAGGGGGCCGGCTAATGAAAAACTGTTTTTT. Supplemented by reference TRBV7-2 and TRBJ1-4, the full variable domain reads GAGVSQSPSNKVTEKGKDVELRCDPISGHTALYWYRQSLGQGLEFLIYFQGNSAPDKSGLPSDRFSAERTGGSVSTLTIQRTQQEDSAVYLCASRGPANEKLFFGSGTQLSVL.

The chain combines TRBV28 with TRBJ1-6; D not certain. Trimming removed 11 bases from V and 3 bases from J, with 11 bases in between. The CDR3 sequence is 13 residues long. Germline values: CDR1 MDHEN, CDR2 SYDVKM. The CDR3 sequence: CACDGNYNSPLHF. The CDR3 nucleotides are TGTGCCTGCGACGGGAACTATAATTCACCCCTCCACTTT.

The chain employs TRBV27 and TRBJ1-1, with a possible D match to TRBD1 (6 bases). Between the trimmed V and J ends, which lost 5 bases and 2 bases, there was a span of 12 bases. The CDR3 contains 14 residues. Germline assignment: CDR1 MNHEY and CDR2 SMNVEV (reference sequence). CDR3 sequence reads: CASSDRTANTEAFF. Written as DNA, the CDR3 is TGTGCCAGCAGTGATCGGACAGCAAACACTGAAGCTTTCTTT.

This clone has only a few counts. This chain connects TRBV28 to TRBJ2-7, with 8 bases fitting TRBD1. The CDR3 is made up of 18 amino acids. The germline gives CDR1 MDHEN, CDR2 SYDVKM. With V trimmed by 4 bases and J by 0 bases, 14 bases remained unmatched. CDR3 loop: CASSSYGTGTGPSYEQYF. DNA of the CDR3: TGTGCCAGCAGTTCCTACGGAACCGGGACAGGACCCTCCTACGAGCAGTACTTC.

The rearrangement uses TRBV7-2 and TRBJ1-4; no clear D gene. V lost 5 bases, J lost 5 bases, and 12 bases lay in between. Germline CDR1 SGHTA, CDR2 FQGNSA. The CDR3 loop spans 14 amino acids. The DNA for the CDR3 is TGTGCCAGCAGCAGATCTAGGCCCAATGAAAAACTGTTTTTT. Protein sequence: CASSRSRPNEKLFF.

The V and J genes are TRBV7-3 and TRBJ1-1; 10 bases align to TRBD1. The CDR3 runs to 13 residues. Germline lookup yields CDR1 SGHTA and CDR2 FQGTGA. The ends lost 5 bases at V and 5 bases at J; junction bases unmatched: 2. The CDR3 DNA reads TGTGCCAGCAGCCAGGACAGGGGGACTGAAGCTTTCTTT. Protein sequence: CASSQDRGTEAFF.

In nucleotides, the CDR3 is TGTGCCAGCACCAACGGGGGGTCCTACGAGCAGTACTTC. Its translation is CASTNGGSYEQYF. This sequence joins TRBV27 and TRBJ2-7, with 7 positions matching TRBD2. This CDR3 spans 13 amino acids. CDR1 MNHEY and CDR2 SMNVEV come from the germline V gene (reference sequence). V dropped 7 bases and J dropped 1; count of bases not matched to a gene: 4.

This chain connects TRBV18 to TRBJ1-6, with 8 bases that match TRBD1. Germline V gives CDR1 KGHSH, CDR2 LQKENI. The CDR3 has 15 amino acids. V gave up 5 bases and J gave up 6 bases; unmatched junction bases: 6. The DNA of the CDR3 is TGTGCCAGCTCATTCTCGACAGGGGTTAATTCACCCCTCCACTTT. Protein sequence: CASSFSTGVNSPLHF.

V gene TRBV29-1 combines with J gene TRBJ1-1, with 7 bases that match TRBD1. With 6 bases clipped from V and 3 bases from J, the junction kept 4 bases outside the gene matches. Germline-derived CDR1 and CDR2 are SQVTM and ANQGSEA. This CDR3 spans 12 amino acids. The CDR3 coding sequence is TGCAGCGTCGTAGGGGGCGACACTGAAGCTTTCTTT. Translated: CSVVGGDTEAFF.

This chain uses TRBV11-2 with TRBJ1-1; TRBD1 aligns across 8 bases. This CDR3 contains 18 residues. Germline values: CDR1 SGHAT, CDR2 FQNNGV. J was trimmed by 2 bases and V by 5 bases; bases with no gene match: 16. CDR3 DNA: TGTGCCAGCAGCCCCACCCGGCAGGGGGCGAAGATTAACACTGAAGCTTTCTTT. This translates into CASSPTRQGAKINTEAFF.

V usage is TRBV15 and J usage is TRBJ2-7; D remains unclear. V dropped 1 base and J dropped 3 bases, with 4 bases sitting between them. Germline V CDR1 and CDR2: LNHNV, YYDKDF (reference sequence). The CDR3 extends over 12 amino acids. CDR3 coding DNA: TGTGCCACCAGCAGAGCTAACTACGAGCAGTACTTC. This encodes CATSRANYEQYF.

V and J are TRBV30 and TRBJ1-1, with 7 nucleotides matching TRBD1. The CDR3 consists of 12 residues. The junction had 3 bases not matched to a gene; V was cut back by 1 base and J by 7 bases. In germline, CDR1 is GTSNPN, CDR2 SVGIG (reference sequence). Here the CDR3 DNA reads TGTGCCTGGAGTGACAACAGGGGTGAAGCTTTCTTT. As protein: CAWSDNRGEAFF.

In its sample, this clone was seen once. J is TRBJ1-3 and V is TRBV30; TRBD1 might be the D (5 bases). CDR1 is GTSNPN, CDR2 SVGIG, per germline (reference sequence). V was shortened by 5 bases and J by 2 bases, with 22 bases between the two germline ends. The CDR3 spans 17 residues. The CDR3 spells CAWDHRRTIPAGNTIYF. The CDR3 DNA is TGTGCCTGGGACCACCGCAGGACAATACCGGCTGGAAACACCATATATTTT.